These T cell receptor beta chains were read from a single sample in a study of OX40 agonist ivuxolimab in advanced cancers. Some clones are missing from TCRdb's copy, which holds only in-frame ones; the method was immunoSEQ multiplex PCR. The sample consists of roughly 70,000 clones, about nine tenths of them appearing once. The source was CD4+ or CD8+ T cells sorted from blood, collected in a trial of the OX40 agonist ivuxolimab. All receptors derive from an adult with an advanced solid tumor such as melanoma, head and neck, liver or kidney cancer. The CDR3 runs from the conserved cysteine through the conserved F or W. Fields, in order: clone size, D gene, J gene, V gene, CDR3 protein, CDR3 DNA. A D gene is named only where the DNA matches it firmly. Size tells how often a clone was seen (once, few, many) or the class of an expanded clone, and some rows leave it out.

once,.,TRBJ2-7,TRBV28,CATFVRGPNYEQYF,TGTGCCACCTTCGTGAGGGGCCCAAACTACGAGCAGTACTTC
.,TRBD2,TRBJ2-1,TRBV19,CASSIIWSPSGPYNEQFF,TGTGCCAGTAGTATCATTTGGTCGCCTAGCGGTCCATACAATGAGCAGTTCTTC
.,TRBD1,TRBJ1-2,TRBV27,CASSRGTVYGYTF,TGTGCCAGCTCAAGGGGGACAGTTTATGGCTACACCTTC
.,.,TRBJ1-5,TRBV6-1,CASSEGPWDSNQPQHF,TGTGCCAGCAGTGAAGGACCCTGGGACAGCAATCAGCCCCAGCATTTT
.,TRBD2,TRBJ2-7,TRBV6-1,CASSPGLAAYEQYF,TGTGCCAGCAGCCCGGGACTAGCTGCCTACGAGCAGTACTTC
.,.,TRBJ2-3,TRBV19,CASSAYSIVPDTQYF,TGTGCCAGTAGTGCCTACTCAATCGTCCCAGATACGCAGTATTTT
.,.,TRBJ1-1,TRBV6-1,CASPLPAENTEAFF,TGTGCCAGCCCGCTCCCTGCAGAGAACACTGAAGCTTTCTTT
few,TRBD2,TRBJ2-7,TRBV30,CAWSVDSGVYEQYF,TGTGCCTGGAGTGTCGATAGCGGGGTTTACGAGCAGTACTTC
.,TRBD2,TRBJ2-7,TRBV5-5,CASRLAGGYEQYF,TGTGCCAGCCGATTAGCGGGAGGATACGAGCAGTACTTC
.,TRBD2,TRBJ2-2,TRBV27,CASSLSMLAVANTGELFF,TGTGCCAGCAGTTTATCGATGCTAGCGGTAGCGAACACCGGGGAGCTGTTTTTT
.,.,TRBJ1-1,TRBV30,CAWSQDGNTEAFF,TGTGCCTGGAGTCAAGACGGAAACACTGAAGCTTTCTTT
.,TRBD1,TRBJ1-5,TRBV4-1,CASSQDVNRGINQPQHF,TGCGCCAGCAGCCAAGATGTCAACAGGGGGATAAATCAGCCCCAGCATTTT
.,.,TRBJ1-1,TRBV19,CASSIFRDRPNSEAFF,TGTGCCAGTAGTATCTTTCGGGACCGTCCTAACTCTGAAGCTTTCTTT
.,TRBD1,TRBJ2-5,TRBV5-6,CASSLATGVVGETQYF,TGTGCCAGCAGCTTGGCAACAGGGGTGGTAGGAGAGACCCAGTACTTC
.,.,TRBJ2-3,TRBV19,CASMDSLSTDTQYF,TGTGCCAGTATGGACAGCCTTAGCACAGATACGCAGTATTTT
.,.,TRBJ2-7,TRBV7-8,CASSLGLREATRYEQYF,TGTGCCAGCAGCTTAGGATTGAGGGAGGCGACGCGGTACGAGCAGTACTTC
.,TRBD1,TRBJ2-4,TRBV19,CASSPAGQGDIQYF,TGTGCCAGTTCACCCGCGGGCCAGGGGGACATTCAGTACTTC
.,.,TRBJ2-5,TRBV19,CASSMNWAQETQYF,TGTGCCAGTAGTATGAATTGGGCACAAGAGACCCAGTACTTC
.,TRBD2,TRBJ2-3,TRBV5-1,CATNRALAGGSDTQYF,TGCGCCACAAATAGAGCCCTAGCGGGAGGGTCGGATACGCAGTATTTT
.,TRBD1,TRBJ2-2,TRBV7-3,CASSLYPQGVTGELFF,TGTGCCAGCAGCTTATATCCGCAGGGGGTGACCGGGGAGCTGTTTTTT
once,TRBD1,TRBJ2-1,TRBV9,CASSDAPGQSSYNEQFF,TGTGCCAGCAGTGACGCCCCGGGACAGAGCTCCTACAATGAGCAGTTCTTC
.,TRBD1,TRBJ1-2,TRBV19,CASTQGANGYTF,TGTGCCAGTACCCAGGGGGCGAATGGCTACACCTTC
once,.,TRBJ1-4,TRBV15,CASGAEGATNEKLFF,TGTGCCTCTGGCGCCGAGGGGGCAACTAATGAAAAACTGTTTTTT
.,TRBD2,TRBJ2-3,TRBV27,CASSSGLTGFTDTQYF,TGTGCCAGCAGTTCGGGACTAACAGGATTCACAGATACGCAGTATTTT
.,.,TRBJ2-2,TRBV13,CASSLYRAGAGELFF,TGTGCCAGCAGCTTATATAGGGCAGGGGCCGGGGAGCTGTTTTTT
.,TRBD2,TRBJ2-3,TRBV29-1,CSAPGGGGGADTQYF,TGCAGCGCCCCGGGAGGGGGGGGAGGAGCAGATACGCAGTATTTT
.,.,TRBJ2-1,TRBV29-1,CSVDPYTEGDYNEQFF,TGCAGCGTTGACCCGTACACAGAAGGTGACTACAATGAGCAGTTCTTC
.,TRBD1,TRBJ1-1,TRBV4-1,CASRGTGGAETEAFF,TGCGCCAGCAGGGGAACAGGGGGCGCCGAAACTGAAGCTTTCTTT
.,.,TRBJ1-1,TRBV9,CASSAGTTVQGTEAFF,TGTGCCAGCAGCGCCGGGACCACGGTTCAGGGCACTGAAGCTTTCTTT
.,.,TRBJ2-1,TRBV21-1,CASSKVTSGDNSYNEQFF,TGTGCCAGCAGCAAAGTCACTAGCGGGGACAACTCCTACAATGAGCAGTTCTTC
.,.,TRBJ2-2,TRBV30,CAWSWEVGELFF,TGTGCCTGGAGTTGGGAGGTCGGGGAGCTGTTTTTT
.,.,TRBJ2-3,TRBV28,CASSLRARDYTDTQYF,TGTGCCAGCAGTTTGAGGGCGCGGGATTACACAGATACGCAGTATTTT
once,.,TRBJ1-2,TRBV7-9,CASRAKGVNYGYTF,TGTGCCAGTCGGGCAAAGGGAGTTAACTATGGCTACACCTTC
.,.,TRBJ2-3,TRBV27,CASSLRRLGLDTQYF,TGTGCCAGCAGTTTAAGGAGATTGGGGTTAGATACGCAGTATTTT
.,.,TRBJ2-7,TRBV6-5,CASSSGAGFYEQYF,TGTGCCAGCAGTTCAGGGGCAGGTTTCTACGAGCAGTACTTC
.,.,TRBJ2-3,TRBV19,CASSPGDTQYF,TGTGCCAGTAGTCCCGGAGATACGCAGTATTTT
.,.,TRBJ2-5,TRBV19,CASSTGDETQYF,TGTGCCAGTAGTACAGGGGATGAGACCCAGTACTTC
.,TRBD2,TRBJ2-7,TRBV5-5,CASSLDSGSVLDEQYF,TGTGCCAGCAGCTTGGATAGCGGGAGTGTTTTAGACGAGCAGTACTTC
.,TRBD1,TRBJ1-1,TRBV19,CASSIAGTGYTEAFF,TGTGCCAGTAGTATCGCCGGGACAGGGTACACTGAAGCTTTCTTT
.,.,TRBJ2-2,TRBV7-3,CASSLRPAGELFF,TGTGCCAGCAGCTTACGACCGGCCGGGGAGCTGTTTTTT
.,.,TRBJ2-3,TRBV11-2,CASSLGPGSIDTQYF,TGTGCCAGCAGCTTAGGTCCAGGGTCGATAGATACGCAGTATTTT
.,TRBD1,TRBJ1-1,TRBV11-2,CASSGWDSRNTEAFF,TGTGCCAGCAGCGGGTGGGACAGCCGGAACACTGAAGCTTTCTTT
.,.,TRBJ2-7,TRBV7-9,CASSPERRREQYF,TGTGCCAGCAGCCCCGAGCGTAGACGCGAGCAGTACTTC
.,.,TRBJ2-7,TRBV28,CASTLSPDYSYEQYF,TGTGCCAGCACCCTTTCCCCTGACTACAGCTACGAGCAGTACTTC
.,.,TRBJ2-3,TRBV27,CASSYLDRGHRRLAGEDTDTQYF,TGTGCCAGCAGCTACCTGGACAGGGGGCATAGGCGACTAGCGGGAGAGGACACAGATACGCAGTATTTT
.,.,TRBJ2-7,TRBV7-8,CASSLLAGSSYEQYF,TGTGCCAGCAGCTTACTCGCAGGGAGCTCCTACGAGCAGTACTTC
.,.,TRBJ2-5,TRBV7-9,CASSGSFWRETQYF,TGTGCCAGCAGCGGATCCTTTTGGAGGGAGACCCAGTACTTC
once,TRBD1,TRBJ2-7,TRBV5-6,CASRSTGASYEQYF,TGTGCCAGCAGATCTACAGGGGCGTCCTACGAGCAGTACTTC
.,TRBD1,TRBJ2-3,TRBV6-5,CASSTRTGRADTQYF,TGTGCCAGCAGTACCCGGACAGGGCGAGCAGATACGCAGTATTTT
.,.,TRBJ2-4,TRBV15,CATSGRGQNIQYF,TGTGCCACCAGCGGCCGGGGGCAAAACATTCAGTACTTC
.,.,TRBJ2-7,TRBV27,CASSPRNGGRGASYEQYF,TGTGCCAGCAGTCCCCGTAACGGTGGGAGAGGGGCCTCGTACGAGCAGTACTTC
.,TRBD1,TRBJ2-1,TRBV30,CAWRDRSGYNEQFF,TGTGCCTGGAGGGACAGGTCGGGCTACAATGAGCAGTTCTTC
.,.,TRBJ1-2,TRBV28,CASSFGLNYGYTF,TGTGCCAGCAGTTTTGGATTAAACTATGGCTACACCTTC
.,.,TRBJ2-3,TRBV6-5,CASTPDIGLINTQYF,TGTGCCAGCACTCCCGACATTGGCCTTATCAATACGCAGTATTTT
.,.,TRBJ1-1,TRBV2,CASRARGALTEAFF,TGTGCCAGCAGGGCCCGTGGGGCACTCACTGAAGCTTTCTTT
.,.,TRBJ2-7,TRBV28,CASSPGAEQYF,TGTGCCAGCAGCCCCGGGGCCGAGCAGTACTTC
.,.,TRBJ2-2,TRBV4-2,CASSQEMTNTGELFF,TGTGCCAGCAGCCAAGAAATGACGAACACCGGGGAGCTGTTTTTT
.,.,TRBJ2-7,TRBV21-1,CASSKDPDGGTREQYF,TGTGCCAGCAGCAAAGACCCTGATGGAGGGACGAGGGAGCAGTACTTC
.,.,TRBJ2-1,TRBV21-1,CASSKAASGSNEQFF,TGTGCCAGCAGCAAAGCGGCTAGCGGGAGTAATGAGCAGTTCTTC
.,.,TRBJ1-1,TRBV2,CASSERSLLKAFF,TGTGCCAGCAGTGAAAGGTCACTGCTCAAAGCTTTCTTT